The clone carrying this T cell receptor (beta chain) has only a few counts. As yet, its antigen is unknown. CDR3 length: 15 amino acids. V shed 2 bases and J shed 5 bases, with 15 bases lying between them. TCRdb processed the 5' RACE reads anew with MiXCR; each CDR3 protein has one entry. The table lists 640,000 or so distinct CDR3 sequences, 5.5% to 6.5% of them singletons. These data come from a study of identical twins. Study-level results: Cross-sectional statistical analysis, not tracking of the same donors, underpinned the conclusions. For zero-insertion analyses, partial confounding could come from invariant MAIT and iNKT cells. The more abundant beta clonotypes in cord blood had fewer insertions, and memory repertoires did not show this.

This chain links TRBV12-3 or TRBV12-4 with TRBJ2-5; D is possibly TRBD2 (5 bases). The sequence was collected from a man in his late teens or twenties in good health. The sequenced material came from naive T cells sorted from blood. The chain's CDR3 is CASSLTTSLGETQYF. The CDR3 DNA is TGTGCCAGCAGTTTAACAACTAGTCTGGGCGAGACCCAGTACTTC.